This T cell receptor (beta chain) is from a study of radiation and T cells in renal cell carcinoma. Time point given: blood 4 weeks post-SBRT, at nephrectomy. Treatment noted: 15 Gy SBRT to primary tumor, nephrectomy 4 weeks later. TCRdb keeps only in-frame clones here, not all; method: immunoSEQ multiplex PCR. The sample lists around 95,000 clones, 80% to 90% occurring once. The V end was cut by 1 base, the J end by 5 bases, with 12 bases between. Per the germline V gene, CDR1 is LNHDA and CDR2 is SQIVND (reference sequence). This CDR3 contains 15 residues. The sequence came from a man in his sixties with renal cell carcinoma. This chain connects TRBV19 to TRBJ2-1; D perhaps matches TRBD1 (5 bases). The material sequenced was blood, taken from a patient whose treatment included radiotherapy and nephrectomy. CDR3 region: CASSIGGSLNNEQFF. The CDR3 DNA is TGTGCCAGTAGTATAGGGGGCAGTTTAAACAATGAGCAGTTCTTC. Together with reference TRBV19 and TRBJ2-1, the CDR3 gives the full variable domain: DGGITQSPKYLFRKEGQNVTLSCEQNLNHDAMYWYRQDPGQGLRLIYYSQIVNDFQKGDIAEGYSVSREKKESFPLTVTSAQKNPTAFYLCASSIGGSLNNEQFFGPGTRLTVL.